The 13 T cell receptor beta chains presented below share a single source sample, sequenced in a study of blood T cell repertoires in COVID-19. Clones were read by immunoSEQ multiplex PCR, and TCRdb kept only the in-frame ones, dropping some. The table shows roughly 130,000 clones, with 90% occurring only once. Sample: peripheral blood. These TCRs come from a man in his fifties with active COVID-19.

V is TRBV18 and J is TRBJ1-1; maybe TRBD1 (5 bases). V lost 3 bases, J lost 0 bases, and 14 bases lay in between. CDR1 is KGHSH, CDR2 LQKENI, per germline. The CDR3 runs to 16 residues. The CDR3 coding sequence is TGTGCCAGCTCACCTTTTTCAGGGAACCTGAACACTGAAGCTTTCTTT. This translates into CASSPFSGNLNTEAFF.

V and J are TRBV7-2 and TRBJ1-5; D remains ambiguous. Trimming shortened V by 5 bases and J by 6 bases, and 11 bases separated the two germline ends. Germline CDR1 SGHTA, CDR2 FQGNSA. CDR3 size: 13 residues. CDR3 residues: CASSKEVIQPQHF. The CDR3, as DNA: TGTGCCAGCAGCAAAGAGGTCATTCAGCCCCAGCATTTT.

This clone is a singleton in its sample. The chain carries TRBV6-5 and TRBJ2-2, with 8 nucleotides matching TRBD1. Germline-derived CDR1 and CDR2 are MNHEY and SVGAGI. The CDR3 runs 15 residues. V shed 6 bases and J 7 bases; nucleotides not matched to a gene: 10. CDR3 nucleotide sequence: TGTGCCAGCAGCCTGAGCCAGGGGGCGGGCGGGGAGCTGTTTTTT. Residues: CASSLSQGAGGELFF.

The chain employs TRBV27 and TRBJ1-1; D may be TRBD1 (5 bases). The CDR3 has 11 residues. The V end lost 7 bases, the J end lost 8 bases, and 11 bases lay between the germline ends. CDR1 is MNHEY and CDR2 is SMNVEV in the germline V gene (reference sequence). The CDR3 here is CASIDRTEAFF. The CDR3 nucleotides are TGTGCCAGCATCGATCGGACAGAAGCTTTCTTT.

The rearrangement links TRBV7-9 to TRBJ1-1, with D possibly being TRBD1 (6 bases). The V end was cut by 5 bases, the J end by 2 bases, with 12 bases between. Looked up from germline, CDR1 is SEHNR and CDR2 is FQNEAQ (reference sequence). The CDR3 consists of 14 residues. The chain's CDR3 is CASSRGQTNTEAFF. The CDR3 coding sequence is TGTGCCAGCAGCCGCGGACAGACAAACACTGAAGCTTTCTTT.

This chain joins TRBV3-1 (or the pseudogene TRBV3-2) and TRBJ1-1; no clear D gene. This CDR3 is 13 amino acids long. Per the germline V gene, CDR1 is LGHDT and CDR2 is YNNKEL (reference sequence). The germline V and J ends were trimmed by 1 base and 11 bases, with 14 bases remaining between them. The CDR3 bases are TGTGCCAGCAGCCAAGCACAGAAGTTCCGGGCTTTCTTT. This codes for CASSQAQKFRAFF.

The chain is built from TRBV6-6 and TRBJ1-4, with D tentatively TRBD1 (6 bases). The germline V gene encodes CDR1 MNHNY and CDR2 SVGAGI (reference sequence). The V end lost 5 bases, the J end lost 5 bases, and 12 bases lay between the germline ends. This CDR3 contains 14 residues. CDR3 sequence: CASSLDRSNEKLFF. The CDR3 region has the DNA TGTGCCAGCAGTCTCGACAGGTCGAATGAAAAACTGTTTTTT.

V and J are TRBV6-6 and TRBJ1-2, with 8 bases aligning to TRBD1. The CDR3 length is 16 residues. Germline V CDR1 and CDR2: MNHNY, SVGAGI (reference sequence). V shed 5 bases and J 3 bases; nucleotides not matched to a gene: 11. CDR3 in DNA: TGTGCCAGCAGTCCCATACCAGGGGGCTTCGACTATGGCTACACCTTC. Protein sequence: CASSPIPGGFDYGYTF.

The chain recombines TRBV11-2 with TRBJ1-5, with 9 nucleotides matching TRBD1. The CDR3 sequence is 16 residues long. Germline CDR1 reads SGHAT; CDR2 reads FQNNGV. Losses at the gene ends were 5 bases for V and 1 base for J; bases not matched to a gene: 6. The CDR3 region is CASSRNDRGSNQPQHF. DNA for the CDR3: TGTGCCAGCAGCCGAAACGACAGGGGGAGCAATCAGCCCCAGCATTTT. Complete variable domain (other parts from reference TRBV11-2 and TRBJ1-5): EAGVAQSPRYKIIEKRQSVAFWCNPISGHATLYWYQQILGQGPKLLIQFQNNGVVDDSQLPKDRFSAERLKGVDSTLKIQPAKLEDSAVYLCASSRNDRGSNQPQHFGDGTRLSIL.

The chain couples TRBV18 to TRBJ2-3; 10 bases agree with TRBD1. With V trimmed by 3 bases and J by 5 bases, 2 bases remained unmatched. This CDR3 comprises 14 residues. The germline V gene encodes CDR1 KGHSH and CDR2 LQKENI. The CDR3 is CASSPGQGVDTQYF. The CDR3 DNA reads as TGTGCCAGCTCACCCGGACAGGGGGTAGATACGCAGTATTTT.

The chain couples TRBV3-1 (or the pseudogene TRBV3-2) to TRBJ1-1; a weak D match, TRBD1 (5 bases). Germline V CDR1 and CDR2: LGHDT, YNNKEL (reference sequence). V lost 0 bases and J lost 7, with 15 bases in between. The CDR3 is 15 residues long. The CDR3 DNA is TGTGCCAGCAGCCAAGATCGGGCGCGGGGGTTTGAAGCTTTCTTT. This encodes CASSQDRARGFEAFF.

The J gene is TRBJ2-7, the V gene TRBV5-4, with TRBD2 matching over 11 bases. Trimming took 2 bases from V and 3 from J; bases not matched to a gene: 1. Germline CDR1 reads SGHNT; CDR2 reads YYREEE (reference sequence). CDR3 length: 14 residues. This CDR3 is CASSFSGGVYEQYF. The CDR3, as DNA: TGTGCCAGCAGCTTTAGCGGGGGGGTCTACGAGCAGTACTTC.

The rearrangement uses TRBV5-1 and TRBJ1-4, with D perhaps TRBD1 (5 bases). The CDR3 loop spans 15 amino acids. Germline V gives CDR1 SGHRS, CDR2 YFSETQ. V lost 4 bases and J 7 bases, leaving 17 bases between the germline ends. CDR3 residues: CASSPRQGDSEKLFF. As DNA, the CDR3 is TGCGCCAGCAGCCCCCGCCAAGGGGATAGTGAAAAACTGTTTTTT.